This T cell receptor (beta chain) was identified during a study of a mutant IDH1 vaccine in newly diagnosed glioma. Overall study findings and caveats: Top-clonotype changes in peripheral T cells seemed unrelated to pseudoprogression.

Germline CDR1 SNHLY, CDR2 FYNNEI. Trimming left V 4 bases short and J 7 bases short, with 6 bases between. The CDR3 has 11 amino acids. Produced via immunoSEQ multiplex PCR; TCRdb's table is partial and in-frame only. The sample includes about 32,000 clones, roughly 80% of them seen just once. Remarks on this clone: Its cognate antigen is unknown.

Time point denoted: week 11, during vaccination. Doses of 300 ug of mutant IDH1 20-mer peptide were given with topical imiquimod. The sequence came from a man aged 30 to 39 with glioma. The V and J genes are TRBV2 and TRBJ2-3, with no clear D. Sequencing was performed on PBMCs, taken from a glioma patient whose treatment included an IDH1 peptide vaccine. The CDR3 sequence: CASSGGYTQYF. CDR3 nucleotides: TGTGCCAGCAGTGGGGGTTATACGCAGTATTTT.